In its sample, the clone carrying this TCR beta chain was seen a few times. These data come from a study of blood T cell repertoires in COVID-19. Study-level background: Samples of COVID-19 (acute and convalescent) were obtained from the United States, Italy and Spain. Sources were T cells, B-cell-depleted T cells, or PBMCs; the material itself was cDNA or gDNA.

As originally analysed: The assay estimated nucleated cells by amplifying reference gene primers. Generated by immunoSEQ multiplex PCR, the TCRdb table keeps only in-frame clones and is missing some. That table furnishes V, J and clone size, whereas the DNA furnished D and trimming. This table holds 45,000 to 65,000 clones, 70% to 85% found once. Germline V gives CDR1 GTSNPN, CDR2 SVGIG (reference sequence). V lost 3 bases and J lost 2; bases outside the gene matches: 19. The CDR3 is 19 amino acids. This chain links TRBV30 with TRBJ1-2; 9 bases match TRBD1. The specimen was peripheral blood. The sequence was obtained from a man in his 60s with acute or convalescent COVID-19. The DNA of the CDR3 is TGTGCCTGGAGGAGGGGGAGAGGCTTACGGGACAGGGACAACTATGGCTACACCTTC. Protein sequence: CAWRRGRGLRDRDNYGYTF.